These 3 T cell receptor beta chains were all obtained from the same sample, sequenced in a study of graft-versus-host responses after intestinal transplantation. The data were produced by immunoSEQ multiplex PCR, yet TCRdb's version contains in-frame clones alone and is incomplete. The sample records around 130,000 clones, approximately 94% being singletons. What these receptors recognize is not known. The sample here was unstimulated CD4+ T cells sorted from spleen or lymph node cells, taken before intestinal transplant. The receptors originated from a human donor who received an intestinal transplant.

The genes are TRBV5-5 and TRBJ2-3, with 12 bases that match TRBD2. This CDR3 has 16 residues. Germline assignment: CDR1 SGHKS and CDR2 YYEKEE (reference sequence). The V segment lost 1 base and the J segment 2 bases; nucleotides outside the gene matches: 2. The CDR3 coding sequence is TGTGCCAGCAGCTTGCTAGCGGGGGGGGTCACAGATACGCAGTATTTT. Translating gives CASSLLAGGVTDTQYF.

This chain links TRBV9 with TRBJ2-7; D tentatively fits TRBD1 or TRBD2 (5 bases each). This CDR3 is built from 15 residues. Between the trimmed V and J ends, which lost 4 bases and 4 bases, there was a span of 18 bases. CDR1 is SGDLS, CDR2 YYNGEE, per germline. In DNA, the CDR3 is TGTGCCAGCAGCCCGCACGGGGCAGGAGGTTACGAGCAGTACTTC. Its protein product is CASSPHGAGGYEQYF.

This rearrangement joins TRBV7-2 to TRBJ1-4; D ambiguous. Trimming took off 2 bases at V and 13 bases at J, with 11 bases between the two ends. The CDR3 totals 12 residues. Germline CDR1 reads SGHTA; CDR2 reads FQGNSA. This CDR3 reads CASSLRQGRLFF. CDR3 nucleotides: TGTGCCAGCAGCTTAAGGCAAGGGAGACTGTTTTTT.